The next 3 T cell receptor beta chains were all read from a single sample in a study of T cells in Graves' hyperthyroidism and ophthalmopathy. TCR beta CDR3 region amplification was performed from RNA transcripts. HTBI primers were used for first-round RT-PCR of the TCR CDR3. TCRdb reprocessed the multiplex PCR reads via MiXCR and lists one record per CDR3 protein. The repertoire has 300,000 to 450,000 distinct CDR3 sequences, 14% of them found once; the top ten carry around 10%. Sequencing was carried out using blood. These receptors came from a woman aged 60 to 75 with Graves' hyperthyroidism.

This chain joins TRBV7-9 and TRBJ1-2; TRBD1 is a possible D gene (6 bases). Trimming stripped 2 bases from V and 6 bases from J, with 16 bases between. The germline gives CDR1 SEHNR, CDR2 FQNEAQ (reference sequence). This CDR3 has 15 residues. This CDR3 reads CASSLRTEGGDGYTF. The CDR3 DNA follows: TGTGCCAGCAGCTTAAGGACAGAGGGCGGAGATGGCTACACCTTC.

This clonotype was observed at least ten times. In DNA, the CDR3 is TGTGCCAGCTCACCATTGAGGACTAGCGGGAGCGCCTACGAGCAGTACTTC. Amino acids: CASSPLRTSGSAYEQYF. The genes are TRBV18 and TRBJ2-7, with 13 bases fitting TRBD2. With V trimmed by 2 bases and J by 2 bases, 6 bases remained unmatched. CDR1 and CDR2 from the germline V gene are KGHSH and LQKENI. CDR3 length equals 17 residues.

This clonotype appeared many times. The chain combines TRBV12-3 or TRBV12-4 with TRBJ1-3, with D unclear. Trimming pared 1 base from V and 3 bases from J, leaving 1 base between. The CDR3 has 12 residues. The CDR3, as DNA: TGTGCCAGCAGTTTAGTTGGAAACACCATATATTTT. Protein product: CASSLVGNTIYF.